The present entry profiles one T cell receptor (beta chain) with its context. What it recognizes is unknown. The germline V gene has CDR1 SGHNT and CDR2 YENEEA. The V end was cut by 2 bases, the J end by 8 bases, with 13 bases between. The CDR3 has 14 amino acids. The data were taken from a study of cytomegalovirus exposure and HLA in healthy donors. Looking at the study overall: Later, an analysis reported that the 110 or so validation repertoires had used the same platform as the approximately 670 first-cohort repertoires. Study-wide results and caveats: The classifier, whose performance was assessed in both the original and validation cohorts, reportedly diagnosed cytomegalovirus status with high specificity and sensitivity. As confirmed in vitro, a few CMV-associated chains were specific for CMV antigens.

Here immunoSEQ multiplex PCR was the method, and the copy in TCRdb shows in-frame clones only, minus some. The table includes 150,000 to 200,000 clones, less than 90% detected once. Separate from the 666-subject first cohort, the roughly 120-subject validation cohort was the one that the donors belonged to. The specimen was PBMCs. The chain has TRBV11-3 and TRBJ2-4; D possibly corresponds to TRBD2 (5 bases). The TCR comes from a woman aged 18-35 years in good health and CMV-seronegative. The CDR3 DNA is TGTGCCAGCAGCTTAAGCTCGGGGAAGGACATTCAGTACTTC. It yields the protein CASSLSSGKDIQYF.